The 13 T cell receptor beta chains below come from one sample, sequenced in a study of early T cells in non-severe SARS-CoV-2 infection. TCRdb reanalysed the 5' RACE reads using MiXCR and keeps one entry per CDR3 protein. This table holds fewer than 55,000 distinct CDR3 sequences, roughly 7% found once. The sequenced sample was whole blood. These receptors all come from an adult who was a healthcare worker with PCR-confirmed SARS-CoV-2 infection or an uninfected control (not recorded which).

This clonotype showed up many times. The chain links TRBV28 to TRBJ2-3; D is unresolved. Germline loops: CDR1 MDHEN, CDR2 SYDVKM. The CDR3 is 13 amino acids. Trimming took off 2 bases at V and 3 bases at J, with 6 bases between the two ends. In nucleotides, the CDR3 is TGTGCCAGCAGTTTAAGGCAGACAGATACGCAGTATTTT. It translates to CASSLRQTDTQYF. Based on the CDR3 plus reference TRBV28 and TRBJ2-3, the full variable domain is DVKVTQSSRYLVKRTGEKVFLECVQDMDHENMFWYRQDPGLGLRLIYFSYDVKMKEKGDIPEGYSVSREKKERFSLILESASTNQTSMYLCASSLRQTDTQYFGPGTRLTVL.

This clonotype was seen only a few times. The gene calls are TRBV20-1 and TRBJ2-7; tentative D call: TRBD2 (6 bases). Germline V gives CDR1 DFQATT, CDR2 SNEGSKA (reference sequence). V was shortened by 2 bases and J by 4 bases, with 9 bases between the two germline ends. The CDR3 consists of 12 residues. CDR3 bases: TGCAGTGCTAGAAGGGACTTATACGAGCAGTACTTC. Translation: CSARRDLYEQYF.

This clonotype was seen ten or more times. The chain uses TRBV10-3 and TRBJ2-7, with D perhaps TRBD1 (5 bases). The germline V and J ends were trimmed by 2 bases and 3 bases, with 11 bases remaining between them. This CDR3 contains 14 residues. CDR1 and CDR2 from the germline V gene are ENHRY and SYGVKD. The CDR3 reads CAISEMGPDYEQYF. The DNA of the CDR3 is TGTGCCATCAGTGAGATGGGGCCGGACTACGAGCAGTACTTC.

The gene calls are TRBV5-8 and TRBJ2-1; 15 bases match TRBD2. Trimming cost V 3 bases and J 5 bases; bases outside gene matches: 3. The CDR3 contains 16 residues. The germline V gene has CDR1 SGHTS and CDR2 YDEGEE. CDR3: CASSSGLAGGHNEQFF. CDR3 bases: TGTGCCAGCAGCTCCGGACTAGCGGGGGGGCACAATGAGCAGTTCTTC.

This clonotype has a count of ten or more. V gene TRBV6-1 combines with J gene TRBJ1-6; TRBD1 agrees at 10 bases. Trimming took 6 bases from V and 7 from J; bases not matched to a gene: 3. Looked up from germline, CDR1 is MNHNS and CDR2 is SASEGT. The length of the CDR3 is 14 residues. CDR3 amino acids: CASRGQGYNSPLHF. The CDR3 DNA reads TGTGCCAGCAGGGGACAGGGGTACAATTCACCCCTCCACTTT.

V gene TRBV7-6 combines with J gene TRBJ2-3; 9 nucleotides align to TRBD2. Germline loops: CDR1 SGHVS, CDR2 FNYEAQ. Germline trimming cut 3 bases from V and 1 base from J; bases unmatched to any gene: 2. The CDR3 is made up of 15 amino acids. The CDR3 region has the DNA TGTGCCAGCAGCTTCGTAGCGGGGGGCACAGATACGCAGTATTTT. It translates to CASSFVAGGTDTQYF.

This clonotype has ten or more counts. CDR3 in amino acids: CASSQDLVGVRGAINTDTQYF. The CDR3, as DNA: TGCGCCAGCAGCCAAGATCTGGTGGGGGTGCGGGGGGCCATCAACACAGATACGCAGTATTTT. This rearrangement joins TRBV4-1 to TRBJ2-3, with 8 bases that match TRBD2. V gave up 0 bases and J gave up 2 bases; unmatched junction bases: 19. The length of the CDR3 is 21 residues. From germline, CDR1 is MGHRA and CDR2 YSYEKL.

This clonotype came up a few times. The chain combines TRBV13 with TRBJ1-1; 8 bases agree with TRBD1. The junction had 2 bases not matched to a gene; V was cut back by 8 bases and J by 0 bases. In germline, CDR1 is PRHDT, CDR2 FYEKMQ (reference sequence). The CDR3 is 13 residues long. The CDR3 region has the DNA TGTGCCAGCCGGGGACAGGTGAACACTGAAGCTTTCTTT. This sequence encodes CASRGQVNTEAFF.

This clonotype appeared a few times. The chain uses TRBV18 and TRBJ2-7, with D perhaps matching TRBD1 (5 bases). V was shortened by 3 bases and J by 1 base, with 10 bases between the two germline ends. CDR3 size: 14 residues. CDR1 KGHSH and CDR2 LQKENI come from the germline V gene. The CDR3 region has the DNA TGTGCCAGCTCACCTCCAGGGCATTCCTACGAGCAGTACTTC. This gives the protein CASSPPGHSYEQYF.

This clonotype has at least ten counts. The V and J genes are TRBV20-1 and TRBJ1-1, with D perhaps TRBD1 (6 bases). V lost 0 bases to trimming and J lost 2 bases, with 10 bases between them. The CDR3 has 14 residues. Germline CDR1 and CDR2: DFQATT and SNEGSKA (reference sequence). The CDR3 nucleotides read TGCAGTGCTAGAGATACAGGGATAAACACTGAAGCTTTCTTT. Its protein is CSARDTGINTEAFF.

This clonotype was counted ten times or more. This chain links TRBV7-8 with TRBJ2-1; either TRBD1 or TRBD2 may supply D (5 bases each). Germline V gene data show CDR1 as SGHVS and CDR2 as FQNEAQ. The CDR3 runs to 17 residues. V lost 0 bases and J lost 0, with 12 bases in between. CDR3 residues: CASSLAVGALSYNEQFF. The CDR3 nucleotides read TGTGCCAGCAGCTTAGCGGTCGGGGCTCTCTCCTACAATGAGCAGTTCTTC.

This clonotype has only one observation. The chain employs TRBV25-1 and TRBJ2-3; 11 bases align to TRBD1. The ends lost 5 bases at V and 3 bases at J; junction bases unmatched: 19. CDR1 MGHDK and CDR2 SYGVNS come from the germline V gene. The CDR3 runs to 20 residues. CDR3 amino acids: CASSPRKGYRGQGATDTQYF. The CDR3 bases are TGTGCCAGCAGTCCCCGCAAGGGTTACCGAGGACAGGGGGCTACAGATACGCAGTATTTT.

This clonotype appeared a few times. The J gene is TRBJ2-7, the V gene TRBV4-1; 8 bases map to TRBD1. CDR3 size: 16 residues. Germline V gene sequence: CDR1 MGHRA, CDR2 YSYEKL. The junction had 11 bases not matched to a gene; V was cut back by 2 bases and J by 5 bases. The CDR3 sequence is CASSQPESGQGDEQYF. The CDR3 DNA is TGCGCCAGCAGCCAACCAGAATCAGGACAGGGCGACGAGCAGTACTTC.